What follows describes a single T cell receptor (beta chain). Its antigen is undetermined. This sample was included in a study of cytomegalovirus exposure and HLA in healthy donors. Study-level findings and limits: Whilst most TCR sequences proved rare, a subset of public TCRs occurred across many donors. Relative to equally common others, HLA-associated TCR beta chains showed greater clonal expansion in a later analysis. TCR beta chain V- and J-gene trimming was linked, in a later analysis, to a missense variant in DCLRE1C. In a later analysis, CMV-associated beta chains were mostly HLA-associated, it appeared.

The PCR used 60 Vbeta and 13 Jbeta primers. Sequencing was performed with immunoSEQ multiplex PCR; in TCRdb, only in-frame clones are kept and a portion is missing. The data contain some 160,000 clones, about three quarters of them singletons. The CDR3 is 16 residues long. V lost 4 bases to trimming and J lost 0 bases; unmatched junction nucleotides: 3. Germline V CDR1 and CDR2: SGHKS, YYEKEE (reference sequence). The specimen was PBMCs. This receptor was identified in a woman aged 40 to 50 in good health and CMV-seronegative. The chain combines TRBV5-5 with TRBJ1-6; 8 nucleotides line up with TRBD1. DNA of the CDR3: TGTGCCAGCAGCAGGGACAGGATCTCCTATAATTCACCCCTCCACTTT. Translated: CASSRDRISYNSPLHF.